This TCR beta chain was sequenced for a study of identical twins. TCRdb called the 5' RACE reads again in MiXCR, with one record for every CDR3 protein. The repertoire holds fewer than 500,000 distinct CDR3 sequences, 24% seen once, with about 3% in the top ten. With no exceptions, donors were healthy Caucasians. The sample was also reused in another study, on T cells expressing NK-cell markers. This second study says: HCMV specificity of the expanded NKG2C+ T cell clones stayed unclear.

The specimen sequenced was CD4+ T cells sorted from blood. The TCR originated in a woman younger than 35 in good health.

The CDR3 protein is CASSETSGGADEQFF. CDR3 nucleotides: TGTGCCAGCAGCGAGACTAGCGGGGGGGCTGATGAGCAGTTCTTC. This rearrangement joins TRBV6-1 to TRBJ2-1; 14 nucleotides match TRBD2. The ends lost 6 bases at V and 8 bases at J; junction bases unmatched: 6. Germline V gene sequence: CDR1 MNHNS, CDR2 SASEGT. The CDR3 is 15 residues long.